This is a list of T cell receptor beta chains from one sample in a study of T cell responses to AZD1222 COVID-19 vaccine. The protocol was immunoSEQ multiplex PCR, while the TCRdb copy is restricted to in-frame clones and leaves out a portion. The repertoire consists of 57,000 or so clones, with around three quarters occurring once and the leading ten covering around an eighth. This sample comprised peripheral blood, obtained on day 0 of AZD1222 vaccination. Receptor source: an adult in good health. Both conserved end residues are part of each CDR3. The D gene is left open where the match is weak. The size of a clone is reported for some rows only, either as once, few or many, or as a class for expanded clones.

V gene: TRBV6-1; clone size: .; D gene: .; J gene: TRBJ2-1; CDR3 protein: CASSEVPGYNEQFF; CDR3 DNA: TGTGCCAGCAGTGAAGTCCCGGGGTACAATGAGCAGTTCTTC
V gene: TRBV13; clone size: few; D gene: .; J gene: TRBJ2-7; CDR3 protein: CASSLGGEAYEQYF; CDR3 DNA: TGTGCCAGCAGCTTAGGAGGGGAGGCCTACGAGCAGTACTTC
V gene: TRBV5-8; clone size: .; D gene: TRBD1; J gene: TRBJ2-6; CDR3 protein: CASSPGTAGANVLTF; CDR3 DNA: TGTGCCAGCAGCCCTGGGACAGCTGGGGCCAACGTCCTGACTTTC
V gene: TRBV9; clone size: .; D gene: TRBD2; J gene: TRBJ2-2; CDR3 protein: CASSVEASGGIGELFF; CDR3 DNA: TGTGCCAGCAGCGTAGAGGCTAGCGGGGGCATCGGGGAGCTGTTTTTT
V gene: TRBV7-2; clone size: .; D gene: .; J gene: TRBJ2-1; CDR3 protein: CASSVMGNEQFF; CDR3 DNA: TGTGCCAGCAGCGTAATGGGTAATGAGCAGTTCTTC
V gene: TRBV18; clone size: .; D gene: TRBD2; J gene: TRBJ2-1; CDR3 protein: CASSPFSGGVDNEQFF; CDR3 DNA: TGTGCCAGCTCACCATTCAGCGGGGGCGTAGACAATGAGCAGTTCTTC
V gene: TRBV5-6; clone size: .; D gene: .; J gene: TRBJ2-3; CDR3 protein: CASSFGGGSTDTQYF; CDR3 DNA: TGTGCCAGCAGCTTCGGAGGGGGTTCCACAGATACGCAGTATTTT
V gene: TRBV5-5; clone size: few; D gene: TRBD1; J gene: TRBJ2-7; CDR3 protein: CASTWDRGTYEQYF; CDR3 DNA: TGTGCCAGCACCTGGGACAGGGGGACCTACGAGCAGTACTTC
V gene: TRBV18; clone size: .; D gene: .; J gene: TRBJ2-2; CDR3 protein: CASSPTATGELFF; CDR3 DNA: TGTGCCAGCTCTCCGACAGCCACCGGGGAGCTGTTTTTT
V gene: TRBV7-9; clone size: .; D gene: .; J gene: TRBJ1-5; CDR3 protein: CASSLRGDGQPQHF; CDR3 DNA: TGTGCCAGCAGCTTACGGGGGGACGGGCAGCCCCAGCATTTT
V gene: TRBV4-3; clone size: .; D gene: .; J gene: TRBJ2-1; CDR3 protein: CASSQETVSSYNEQFF; CDR3 DNA: TGCGCCAGCAGCCAAGAGACGGTAAGCTCCTACAATGAGCAGTTCTTC
V gene: TRBV24-1; clone size: .; D gene: .; J gene: TRBJ1-2; CDR3 protein: CATSDYEYGYTF; CDR3 DNA: TGTGCCACCAGTGACTATGAGTATGGCTACACCTTC
V gene: TRBV7-2; clone size: .; D gene: TRBD1; J gene: TRBJ1-5; CDR3 protein: CASSLFSGGGQPQHF; CDR3 DNA: TGTGCCAGCAGCTTATTTTCAGGGGGCGGGCAGCCCCAGCATTTT
V gene: TRBV5-1; clone size: .; D gene: .; J gene: TRBJ1-3; CDR3 protein: CASSFAGVTGGNTIYF; CDR3 DNA: TGCGCCAGCAGCTTCGCGGGGGTAACAGGAGGAAACACCATATATTTT
V gene: TRBV5-1; clone size: .; D gene: TRBD1; J gene: TRBJ1-2; CDR3 protein: CASSLAGQGAKFYGYTF; CDR3 DNA: TGCGCCAGCAGCTTGGCGGGACAGGGGGCAAAGTTCTATGGCTACACCTTC
V gene: TRBV12-3/TRBV12-4; clone size: .; D gene: TRBD1; J gene: TRBJ1-5; CDR3 protein: CASSWDSGQPQHF; CDR3 DNA: TGTGCCAGCAGTTGGGACAGCGGTCAGCCCCAGCATTTT
V gene: TRBV4-3; clone size: .; D gene: TRBD2; J gene: TRBJ2-7; CDR3 protein: CASSQEFSGAYEQYF; CDR3 DNA: TGCGCCAGCAGCCAAGAATTCAGCGGGGCCTACGAGCAGTACTTC
V gene: TRBV3-1/TRBV3-2; clone size: .; D gene: .; J gene: TRBJ1-1; CDR3 protein: CASSQNTEAFF; CDR3 DNA: TGTGCCAGCAGCCAGAACACTGAAGCTTTCTTT
V gene: TRBV5-5; clone size: .; D gene: TRBD1; J gene: TRBJ2-3; CDR3 protein: CASSPQTGSTDTQYF; CDR3 DNA: TGTGCCAGCAGCCCCCAGACAGGGAGCACAGATACGCAGTATTTT
V gene: TRBV5-4; clone size: .; D gene: TRBD2; J gene: TRBJ2-7; CDR3 protein: CASSSAGAYEQYF; CDR3 DNA: TGTGCCAGCAGCTCGGCGGGGGCCTACGAGCAGTACTTC
V gene: TRBV28; clone size: .; D gene: TRBD1; J gene: TRBJ1-3; CDR3 protein: CASSRYRGSGNTIYF; CDR3 DNA: TGTGCCAGCAGTCGGTACAGGGGAAGCGGAAACACCATATATTTT
V gene: TRBV14; clone size: .; D gene: TRBD1; J gene: TRBJ1-1; CDR3 protein: CASSQTTGAYPEAFF; CDR3 DNA: TGTGCCAGCAGTCAGACCACAGGGGCCTACCCTGAAGCTTTCTTT
V gene: TRBV7-2; clone size: .; D gene: TRBD2; J gene: TRBJ2-5; CDR3 protein: CASRGAGTRETQYF; CDR3 DNA: TGTGCCAGCAGAGGAGCGGGGACGAGAGAGACCCAGTACTTC
V gene: TRBV4-3; clone size: .; D gene: .; J gene: TRBJ2-2; CDR3 protein: CASSQLPSGELFF; CDR3 DNA: TGCGCCAGCAGCCAACTACCCTCCGGGGAGCTGTTTTTT
V gene: TRBV6-2/TRBV6-3; clone size: .; D gene: TRBD2; J gene: TRBJ2-5; CDR3 protein: CASSYPRTLAGSIQETQYF; CDR3 DNA: TGTGCCAGCAGTTACCCGAGGACTTTAGCGGGGTCCATTCAAGAGACCCAGTACTTC
V gene: TRBV7-3; clone size: .; D gene: TRBD1; J gene: TRBJ2-1; CDR3 protein: CASSSDRDNEQFF; CDR3 DNA: TGTGCCAGCAGCAGCGACAGGGACAATGAGCAGTTCTTC
V gene: TRBV7-3; clone size: few; D gene: .; J gene: TRBJ2-1; CDR3 protein: CASSLNGGLNEQFF; CDR3 DNA: TGTGCCAGCAGCTTAAACGGGGGGCTCAATGAGCAGTTCTTC
V gene: TRBV5-6; clone size: .; D gene: .; J gene: TRBJ2-1; CDR3 protein: CASSLLGQANPNEQFF; CDR3 DNA: TGTGCCAGCAGCCTCCTCGGGCAGGCGAACCCCAATGAGCAGTTCTTC
V gene: TRBV19; clone size: .; D gene: TRBD1; J gene: TRBJ2-7; CDR3 protein: CASSDRDSFYEQYF; CDR3 DNA: TGTGCCAGTAGTGACCGGGACAGCTTCTACGAGCAGTACTTC
V gene: TRBV2; clone size: .; D gene: TRBD1; J gene: TRBJ2-7; CDR3 protein: CASEETGPPTEQYF; CDR3 DNA: TGTGCCAGCGAGGAGACAGGGCCCCCCACCGAGCAGTACTTC
V gene: TRBV11-2; clone size: .; D gene: TRBD1; J gene: TRBJ1-4; CDR3 protein: CASNSQGENEKLFF; CDR3 DNA: TGTGCCAGCAACTCCCAGGGGGAGAATGAAAAACTGTTTTTT
V gene: TRBV19; clone size: .; D gene: TRBD1; J gene: TRBJ1-6; CDR3 protein: CATHLGTGDSPLHF; CDR3 DNA: TGTGCCACCCACCTGGGGACAGGGGATTCACCCCTCCACTTT
V gene: TRBV6-5; clone size: .; D gene: .; J gene: TRBJ2-2; CDR3 protein: CASSYQTGELFF; CDR3 DNA: TGTGCCAGCAGTTATCAGACCGGGGAGCTGTTTTTT